These 8 T cell receptor beta chains came from one sample sequenced in a study of monozygotic twins with inflammatory bowel disease. Reanalyzing the 5' RACE reads, TCRdb keeps one entry per CDR3 protein, without DNA. Across approximately 330,000 distinct CDR3 sequences, the top ten clones capture 2% to 2.5% of the sample. Material: blood. These receptors came from a human donor with ulcerative colitis or Crohn's disease, or a healthy co-twin of an affected twin (not recorded which).

The chain is built from TRBV12-3 or TRBV12-4 and TRBJ2-2; TCRdb picks TRBD1, but there is no DNA to check that call. The CDR3 is 16 residues long. The CDR3: CASSWGRAENTGELFF.

The chain carries TRBV3-1 and TRBJ2-1. The CDR3 has 12 amino acids. Per germline, CDR1 LGHDT and CDR2 YNNKEL (reference sequence). The CDR3 spells CASSQAFGEQFF.

The rearrangement uses TRBV30 and TRBJ1-2; the TRBD1 assignment by TCRdb is unverifiable without DNA. CDR1 GTSNPN and CDR2 SVGIG come from the germline V gene (reference sequence). CDR3 length: 13 amino acids. CDR3 amino acids: CAWSPGSHYGYTF. Using reference TRBV30 and TRBJ1-2 for the parts outside the CDR3, the full variable domain is SQTIHQWPATLVQPVGSPLSLECTVEGTSNPNLYWYRQAAGRGLQLLFYSVGIGQISSEVPQNLSASRPQDRQFILSSKKLLLSDSGFYLCAWSPGSHYGYTFGSGTRLTVV.

The CDR3 sequence: CASSLAGASGFYEQYF. The chain combines TRBV7-2 with TRBJ2-7; the D gene TCRdb calls, TRBD1, cannot be checked with no DNA. This CDR3 has 16 residues. Germline V CDR1 and CDR2: SGHTA, FQGNSA.

The chain links TRBV5-1 to TRBJ1-4; the TCRdb call, TRBD1, lacks DNA for checking. The CDR3 has 14 residues. Germline CDR1 reads SGHRS; CDR2 reads YFSETQ. The CDR3 sequence: CASSVQGENEKLFF.

The chain employs TRBV7-6 and TRBJ2-5; without DNA, the TCRdb call of TRBD1 cannot be checked. Germline V gene data show CDR1 as SGHVS and CDR2 as FNYEAQ. This CDR3 comprises 16 residues. CDR3 sequence reads: CASSPIQGAYQETQYF.

The V gene is TRBV5-1, the J gene TRBJ2-1. CDR3 length: 16 amino acids. Germline V gives CDR1 SGHRS, CDR2 YFSETQ. The CDR3 is CASSYQSRIEYNEQFF.

The chain links TRBV12-3 or TRBV12-4 to TRBJ2-3. The CDR3 consists of 11 residues. The CDR3 sequence is CASRGRDTQYF.